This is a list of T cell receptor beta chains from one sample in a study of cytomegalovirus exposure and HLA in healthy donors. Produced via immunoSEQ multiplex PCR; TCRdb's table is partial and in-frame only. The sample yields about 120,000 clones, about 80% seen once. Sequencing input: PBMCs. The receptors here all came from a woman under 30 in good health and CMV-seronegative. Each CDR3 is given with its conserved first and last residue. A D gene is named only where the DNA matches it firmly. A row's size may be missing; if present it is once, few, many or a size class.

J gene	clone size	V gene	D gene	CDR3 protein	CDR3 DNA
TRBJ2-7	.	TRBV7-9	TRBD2	CASSSRLAGGRGEQYF	TGTGCCAGCAGCTCCCGTCTGGCGGGGGGGCGGGGGGAGCAGTACTTC
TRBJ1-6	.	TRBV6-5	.	CASSFRNRRLRSPLHF	TGTGCCAGCAGTTTCCGGAACAGGAGACTTAGATCACCCCTCCACTTT
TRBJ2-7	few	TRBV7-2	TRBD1	CASSLWAGGTYEQYF	TGTGCCAGCAGCTTATGGGCAGGGGGCACCTACGAGCAGTACTTC
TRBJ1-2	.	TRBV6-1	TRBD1	CASSRQTGHYGYTF	TGTGCCAGCAGCCGCCAGACAGGGCACTATGGCTACACCTTC
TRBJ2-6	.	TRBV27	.	CASSSLSGANGLTF	TGTGCCAGCAGTTCCCTCTCTGGGGCCAACGGCCTGACTTTC
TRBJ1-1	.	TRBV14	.	CASSQESVNTEAFF	TGTGCCAGCAGCCAAGAGTCCGTAAACACTGAAGCTTTCTTT
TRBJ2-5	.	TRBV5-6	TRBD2	CASSFPSGAETQYF	TGTGCCAGCAGCTTCCCTAGCGGGGCAGAGACCCAGTACTTC
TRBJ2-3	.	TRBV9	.	CASSVRTIRDTQYF	TGTGCCAGCAGCGTAAGGACTATCCGAGATACGCAGTATTTT
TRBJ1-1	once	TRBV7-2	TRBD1	CASSADRAITEAFF	TGTGCCAGCAGCGCAGACAGGGCAATCACTGAAGCTTTCTTT
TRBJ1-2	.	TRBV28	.	CASTPQGDYYGYTF	TGTGCCAGCACCCCCCAGGGCGATTACTATGGCTACACCTTC
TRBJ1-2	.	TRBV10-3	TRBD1	CAISESGGQGGSYGYTF	TGTGCCATCAGTGAAAGTGGGGGACAGGGTGGTTCATATGGCTACACCTTC
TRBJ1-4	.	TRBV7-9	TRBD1	CASSLTGSEEKLFF	TGTGCCAGCAGCCTGACAGGGTCGGAGGAAAAACTGTTTTTT
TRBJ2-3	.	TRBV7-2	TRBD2	CASSLGAGDATDTQYF	TGTGCCAGCAGCTTAGGGGCGGGAGATGCGACAGATACGCAGTATTTT
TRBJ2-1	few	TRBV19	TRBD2	CASSIRGGAGEQFF	TGTGCCAGTAGTATACGGGGGGGCGCGGGGGAGCAGTTCTTC
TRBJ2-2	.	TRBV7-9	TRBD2	CASRLAGGRNGELFF	TGTGCCAGTCGACTAGCGGGAGGGCGTAACGGGGAGCTGTTTTTT
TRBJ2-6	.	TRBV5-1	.	CASSNTGGVEGANVLTF	TGCGCCAGCAGCAATACAGGGGGGGTTGAGGGGGCCAACGTCCTGACTTTC
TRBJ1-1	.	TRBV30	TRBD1	CAWSVKGARAFF	TGTGCCTGGAGTGTCAAGGGGGCAAGAGCTTTCTTT
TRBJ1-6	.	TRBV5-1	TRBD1	CASSFGQGNSPLHF	TGCGCCAGCAGCTTCGGACAGGGTAATTCACCCCTCCACTTT
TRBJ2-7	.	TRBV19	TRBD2	CASSKGLSSGKSYEQYF	TGTGCCAGTAGTAAAGGGCTGTCTAGCGGGAAGTCCTACGAGCAGTACTTC
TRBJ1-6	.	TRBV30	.	CAWSRANPGWASYNSPLHF	TGTGCCTGGAGTCGTGCAAACCCAGGGTGGGCTTCCTATAATTCACCCCTCCACTTT
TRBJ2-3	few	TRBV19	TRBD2	CASSIKTSGSVTDTQYF	TGTGCCAGTAGTATCAAGACTAGCGGGAGTGTCACAGATACGCAGTATTTT
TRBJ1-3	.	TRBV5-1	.	CASSSDRANGNTIYF	TGCGCCAGCAGCTCTGACAGAGCAAACGGAAACACCATATATTTT
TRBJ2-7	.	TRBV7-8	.	CASSLAGRGEYF	TGTGCCAGCAGCTTAGCGGGCAGGGGGGAGTACTTC
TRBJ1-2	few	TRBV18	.	CASSPAVGRGANYGYTF	TGTGCCAGCTCACCCGCTGTTGGCAGGGGAGCTAACTATGGCTACACCTTC
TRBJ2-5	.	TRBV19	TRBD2	CASSIIASGPGETQYF	TGTGCCAGTAGTATAATTGCTAGCGGGCCGGGGGAGACCCAGTACTTC
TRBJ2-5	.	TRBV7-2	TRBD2	CASRPSGTETQYF	TGTGCCAGCAGGCCTAGCGGGACAGAGACCCAGTACTTC
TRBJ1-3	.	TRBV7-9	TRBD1	CSSSLGPARGLSGNTIYF	TGTTCCAGCAGCTTAGGTCCCGCAAGGGGGCTGAGTGGAAACACCATATATTTT
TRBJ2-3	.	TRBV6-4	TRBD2	CASSVTSGSTDTQYF	TGTGCCAGCAGTGTGACTAGCGGTAGCACAGATACGCAGTATTTT
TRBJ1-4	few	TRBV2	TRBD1	CASSQGGEKLFF	TGTGCCAGCAGCCAGGGGGGCGAAAAACTGTTTTTT
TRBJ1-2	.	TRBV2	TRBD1	CASSPHPGQGANYGYTF	TGTGCCAGCAGTCCTCATCCGGGACAGGGGGCAAACTATGGCTACACCTTC
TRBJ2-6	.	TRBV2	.	CASSDSAGEVTGANVLTF	TGTGCCAGCAGTGACAGCGCTGGTGAAGTTACTGGGGCCAACGTCCTGACTTTC
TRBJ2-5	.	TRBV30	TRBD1	CAWRTRTGGASKSQYF	TGTGCCTGGAGGACCAGAACAGGGGGCGCTTCGAAGTCCCAGTACTTC
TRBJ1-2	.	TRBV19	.	CASSIAGSYTF	TGTGCCAGTAGTATAGCAGGGAGCTACACCTTC
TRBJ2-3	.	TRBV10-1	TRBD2	CASSDGGAGGETDTQYF	TGCGCCAGCAGTGACGGGGGTGCGGGGGGGGAGACCGATACGCAGTATTTT
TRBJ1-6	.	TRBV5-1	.	CASSLVQASNSPLHF	TGCGCCAGCAGCTTGGTGCAAGCTTCAAATTCACCCCTTCACTTT
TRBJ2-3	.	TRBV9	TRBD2	CASSVAPTQAGRADTQYF	TGTGCCAGCAGCGTAGCGCCAACTCAAGCGGGGAGGGCAGATACGCAGTATTTT
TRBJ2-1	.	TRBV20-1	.	CSARDLNEQFF	TGCAGTGCTAGAGATCTCAATGAGCAGTTCTTC
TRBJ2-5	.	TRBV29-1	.	CSHSGGETQYF	TGCAGTCATTCGGGGGGCGAGACCCAGTACTTC
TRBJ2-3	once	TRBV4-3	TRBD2	CASSQLAGGTDTQYF	TGCGCCAGCAGCCAACTAGCGGGGGGCACAGATACGCAGTATTTT
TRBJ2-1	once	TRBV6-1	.	CASTQTVFNEQFF	TGTGCCAGCACCCAAACAGTTTTCAATGAGCAGTTCTTC
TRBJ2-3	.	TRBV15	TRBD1	CATSEDRGRDTQYF	TGTGCCACCAGCGAAGACAGGGGGAGAGATACGCAGTATTTT
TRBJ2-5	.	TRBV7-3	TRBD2	CASSSVGAAGGTQYF	TGTGCCAGCAGCTCGGTGGGAGCGGCGGGGGGGACCCAGTACTTC
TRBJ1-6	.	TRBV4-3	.	CASSQESGAGSWSPLHF	TGCGCCAGCAGCCAAGAGTCAGGCGCAGGCAGTTGGTCACCCCTCCACTTT
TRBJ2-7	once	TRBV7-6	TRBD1	CASSSQQGGPYEQYF	TGTGCCAGCAGCTCCCAACAGGGGGGACCCTACGAGCAGTACTTC
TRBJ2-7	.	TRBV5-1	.	CASSLASGGHEQYF	TGCGCCAGCAGCTTGGCTTCAGGGGGGCACGAGCAGTACTTC
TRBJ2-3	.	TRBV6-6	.	CASGYSGSTDTQYF	TGTGCCAGCGGTTACAGCGGGAGCACAGATACGCAGTATTTT
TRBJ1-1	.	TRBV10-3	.	CAIREPNTEAFF	TGTGCCATCAGAGAGCCTAACACTGAAGCTTTCTTT
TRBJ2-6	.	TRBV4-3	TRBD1	CASSQLIRDRGSSGANVLTF	TGCGCCAGCAGCCAATTAATCCGGGACAGGGGAAGCTCTGGGGCCAACGTCCTGACTTTC
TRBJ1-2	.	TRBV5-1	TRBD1	CASSPQGESYGYTF	TGCGCCAGCAGTCCACAGGGGGAGTCCTATGGCTACACCTTC
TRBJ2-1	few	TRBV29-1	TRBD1	CSVARTGNNEQFF	TGCAGCGTGGCCCGGACAGGGAACAATGAGCAGTTCTTC
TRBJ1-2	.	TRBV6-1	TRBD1	CASSEPNRDRDYGYTF	TGTGCCAGCAGTGAACCTAACCGGGACAGAGACTATGGCTACACCTTC
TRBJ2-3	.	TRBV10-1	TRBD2	CASSESGLAGADTQYF	TGCGCCAGCAGTGAGTCCGGACTAGCGGGGGCAGATACGCAGTATTTT
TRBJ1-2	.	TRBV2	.	CASRRAGDNYGYTF	TGTGCCAGCCGGCGGGCAGGCGACAACTATGGCTACACCTTC
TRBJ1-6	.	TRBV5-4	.	CASSPRLNSPLHF	TGTGCCAGCAGCCCCAGACTTAATTCACCCCTCCACTTT